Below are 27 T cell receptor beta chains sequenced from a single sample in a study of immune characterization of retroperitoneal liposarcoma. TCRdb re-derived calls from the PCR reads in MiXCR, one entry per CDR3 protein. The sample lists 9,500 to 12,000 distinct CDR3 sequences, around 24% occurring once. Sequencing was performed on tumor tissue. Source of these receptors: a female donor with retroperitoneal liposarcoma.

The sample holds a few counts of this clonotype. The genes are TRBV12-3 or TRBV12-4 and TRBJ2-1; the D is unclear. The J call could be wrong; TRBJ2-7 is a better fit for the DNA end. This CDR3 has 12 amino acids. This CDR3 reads CASSLSPYEQYF. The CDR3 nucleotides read TGTGCCAGCAGTCTATCCCCCTACGAGCAGTACTTC.

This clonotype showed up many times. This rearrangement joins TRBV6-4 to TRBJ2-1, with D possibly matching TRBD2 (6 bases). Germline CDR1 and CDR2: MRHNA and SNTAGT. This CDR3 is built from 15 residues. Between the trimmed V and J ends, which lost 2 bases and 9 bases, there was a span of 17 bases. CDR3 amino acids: CASSDGDSEAAEQFF. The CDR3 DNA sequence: TGTGCCAGCAGTGACGGGGACTCTGAAGCGGCTGAGCAGTTCTTC.

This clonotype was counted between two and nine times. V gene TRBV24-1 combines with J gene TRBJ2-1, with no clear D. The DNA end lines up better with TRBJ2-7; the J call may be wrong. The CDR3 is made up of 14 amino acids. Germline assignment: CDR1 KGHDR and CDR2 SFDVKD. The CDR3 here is CATSDFARKDEQYF. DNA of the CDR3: TGTGCCACCAGTGATTTTGCCAGGAAGGATGAGCAGTACTTC.

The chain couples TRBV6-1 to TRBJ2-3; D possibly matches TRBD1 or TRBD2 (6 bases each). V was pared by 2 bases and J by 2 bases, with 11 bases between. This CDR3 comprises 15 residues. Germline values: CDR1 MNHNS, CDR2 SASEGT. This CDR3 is CASSESGALTDTQYF. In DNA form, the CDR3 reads TGTGCCAGCAGTGAATCGGGGGCCCTCACAGATACGCAGTATTTT.

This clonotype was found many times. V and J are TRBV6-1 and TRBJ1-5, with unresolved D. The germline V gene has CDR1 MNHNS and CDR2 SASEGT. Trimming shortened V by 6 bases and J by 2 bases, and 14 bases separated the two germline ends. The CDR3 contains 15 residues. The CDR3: CASRGWREGNQPQHF. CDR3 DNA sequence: TGTGCCAGCAGAGGGTGGCGGGAGGGCAATCAGCCCCAGCATTTT.

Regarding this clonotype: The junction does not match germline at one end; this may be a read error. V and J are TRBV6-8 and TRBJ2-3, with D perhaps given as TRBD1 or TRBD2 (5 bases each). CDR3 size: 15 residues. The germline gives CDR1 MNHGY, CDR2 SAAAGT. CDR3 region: CASRDLTRVGETQYF. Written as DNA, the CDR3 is TGTGCCAGCAGAGACCTGACCCGGGTGGGGGAGACCCAGTACTTT.

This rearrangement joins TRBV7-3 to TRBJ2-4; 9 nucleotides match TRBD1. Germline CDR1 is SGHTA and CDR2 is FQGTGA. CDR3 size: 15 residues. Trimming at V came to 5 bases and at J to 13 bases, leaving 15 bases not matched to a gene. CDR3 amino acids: CASSPGTGLVNEQYF. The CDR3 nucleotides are TGTGCCAGCAGCCCCGGGACAGGGTTGGTAAATGAGCAGTACTTC. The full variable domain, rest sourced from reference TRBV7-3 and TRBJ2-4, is GAGVSQTPSNKVTEKGKYVELRCDPISGHTALYWYRQSLGQGPEFLIYFQGTGAADDSGLPNDRFFAVRPEGSVSTLKIQRTERGDSAVYLCASSPGTGLVNEQYFGAGTRLSVL.

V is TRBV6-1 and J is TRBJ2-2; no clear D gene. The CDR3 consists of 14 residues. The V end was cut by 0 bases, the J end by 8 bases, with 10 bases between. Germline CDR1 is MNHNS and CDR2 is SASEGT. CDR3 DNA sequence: TGTGCCAGCAGTGAAGCGCTTTGGGAAGGGGAGCTGTTTTTT. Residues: CASSEALWEGELFF.

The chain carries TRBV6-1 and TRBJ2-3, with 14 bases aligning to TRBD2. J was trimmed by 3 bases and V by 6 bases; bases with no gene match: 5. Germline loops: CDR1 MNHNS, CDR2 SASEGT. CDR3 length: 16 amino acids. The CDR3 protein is CASRRLAGGFTDTQYF. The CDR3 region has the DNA TGTGCCAGCAGAAGACTAGCGGGAGGGTTTACAGATACGCAGTATTTT.

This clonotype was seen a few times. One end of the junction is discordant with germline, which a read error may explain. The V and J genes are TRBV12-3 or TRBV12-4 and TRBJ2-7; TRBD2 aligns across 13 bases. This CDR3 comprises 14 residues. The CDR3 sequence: CASSPRTSGSPGSF. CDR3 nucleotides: TGTGCCAGCAGTCCCCGGACTAGCGGGAGCCCAGGCTCATTC.

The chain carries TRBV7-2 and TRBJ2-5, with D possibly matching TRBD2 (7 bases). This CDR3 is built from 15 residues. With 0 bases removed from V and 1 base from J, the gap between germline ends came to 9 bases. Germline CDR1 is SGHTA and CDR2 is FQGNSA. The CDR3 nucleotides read TGTGCCAGCAGCTTAGCGGGGGGGGCCCAAGAGACCCAGTACTTC. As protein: CASSLAGGAQETQYF.

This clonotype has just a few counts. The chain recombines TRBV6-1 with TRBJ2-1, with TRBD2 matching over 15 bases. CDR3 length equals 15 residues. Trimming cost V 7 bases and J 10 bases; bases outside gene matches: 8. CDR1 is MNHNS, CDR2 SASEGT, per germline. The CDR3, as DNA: TGTGCCAGCACCCTAAGGACTAGCGGGAGGGGGGAGCAGTTCTTC. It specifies CASTLRTSGRGEQFF.

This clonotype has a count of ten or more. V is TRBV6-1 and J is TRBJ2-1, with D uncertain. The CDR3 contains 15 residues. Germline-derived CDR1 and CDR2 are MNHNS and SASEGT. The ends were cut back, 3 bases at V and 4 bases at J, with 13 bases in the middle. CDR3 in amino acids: CASSDLSARYNEQFF. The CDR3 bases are TGTGCCAGCAGTGACTTGAGCGCTCGGTACAATGAGCAGTTCTTC.

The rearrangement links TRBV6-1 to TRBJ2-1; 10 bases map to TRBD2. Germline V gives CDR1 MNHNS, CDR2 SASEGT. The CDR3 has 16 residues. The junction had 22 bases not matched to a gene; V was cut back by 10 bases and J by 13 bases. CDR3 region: CAIPAIQREGELTQFF. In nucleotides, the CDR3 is TGTGCCATCCCAGCAATCCAGCGGGAGGGAGAATTGACCCAGTTCTTC.

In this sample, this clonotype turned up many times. The CDR3 reads CASRSSGELFF. The CDR3 coding sequence is TGTGCCAGCAGGAGTAGCGGGGAGCTGTTTTTT. The V call is TRBV12-3 or TRBV12-4, the J call TRBJ2-2; D is uncertain. Trimming stripped 6 bases from V and 7 bases from J, with 6 bases between. CDR3 length: 11 amino acids.

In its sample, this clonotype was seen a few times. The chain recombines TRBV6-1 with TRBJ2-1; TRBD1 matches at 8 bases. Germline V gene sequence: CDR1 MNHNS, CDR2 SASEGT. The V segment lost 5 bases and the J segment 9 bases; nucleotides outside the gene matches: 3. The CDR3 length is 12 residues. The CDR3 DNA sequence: TGTGCCAGCAGTAGACAGGGGCCTGAGCAGTTCTTC. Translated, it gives CASSRQGPEQFF.

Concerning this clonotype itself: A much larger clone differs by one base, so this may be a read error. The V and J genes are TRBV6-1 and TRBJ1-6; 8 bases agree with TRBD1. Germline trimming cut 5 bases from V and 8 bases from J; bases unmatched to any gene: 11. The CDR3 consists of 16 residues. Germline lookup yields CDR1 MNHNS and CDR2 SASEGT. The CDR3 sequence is CASSLQGAALYSPLHF. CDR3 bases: TGTGCCAGCAGTCTCCAGGGGGCGGCTCTATATTCACCCCTCCACTTT.

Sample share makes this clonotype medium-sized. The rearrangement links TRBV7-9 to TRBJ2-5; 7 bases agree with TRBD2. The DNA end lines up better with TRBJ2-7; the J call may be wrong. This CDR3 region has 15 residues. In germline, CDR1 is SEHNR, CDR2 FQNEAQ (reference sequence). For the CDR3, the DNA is TGTGCCAGCAGCTTAGGCGGGAGCCGGTACTACGAGCAGTACTTC. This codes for CASSLGGSRYYEQYF.

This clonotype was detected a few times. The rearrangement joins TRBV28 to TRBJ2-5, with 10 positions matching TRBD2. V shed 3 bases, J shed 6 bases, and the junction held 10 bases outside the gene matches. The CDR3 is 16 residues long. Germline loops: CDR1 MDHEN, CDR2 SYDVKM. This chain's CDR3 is CASSFGLAVLQKTQYF. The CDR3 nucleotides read TGTGCCAGCAGTTTTGGACTAGCGGTCCTCCAGAAGACCCAGTACTTC.

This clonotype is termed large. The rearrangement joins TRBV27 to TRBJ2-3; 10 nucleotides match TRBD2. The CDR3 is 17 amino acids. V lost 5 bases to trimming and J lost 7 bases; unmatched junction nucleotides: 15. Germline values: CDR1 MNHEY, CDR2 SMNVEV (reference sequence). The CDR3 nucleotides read TGTGCCAGCAGTACATCCTGGTCTAGCGGGAGTATGTATACGCAGTATTTT. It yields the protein CASSTSWSSGSMYTQYF.

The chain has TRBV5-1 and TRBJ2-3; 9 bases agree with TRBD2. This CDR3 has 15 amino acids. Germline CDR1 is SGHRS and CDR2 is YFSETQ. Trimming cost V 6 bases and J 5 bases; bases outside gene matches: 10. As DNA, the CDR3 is TGCGCCAGCACGAGGGGCGGGGGGGCGATAGATACGCAGTATTTT. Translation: CASTRGGGAIDTQYF.

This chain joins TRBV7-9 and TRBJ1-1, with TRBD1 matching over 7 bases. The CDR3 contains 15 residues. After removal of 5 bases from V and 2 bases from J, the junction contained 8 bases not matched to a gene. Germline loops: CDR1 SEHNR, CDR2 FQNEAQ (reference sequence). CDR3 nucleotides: TGTGCCAGCAGCCCTACCAGACAGGGAAACACTGAAGCTTTCTTT. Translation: CASSPTRQGNTEAFF.

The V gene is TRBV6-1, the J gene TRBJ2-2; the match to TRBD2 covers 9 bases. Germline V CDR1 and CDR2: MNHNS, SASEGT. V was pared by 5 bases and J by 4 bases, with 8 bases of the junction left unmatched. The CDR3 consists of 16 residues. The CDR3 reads CASSPIAGEGTGELFF. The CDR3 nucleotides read TGTGCCAGCAGTCCTATAGCGGGAGAAGGCACCGGGGAGCTGTTTTTT.

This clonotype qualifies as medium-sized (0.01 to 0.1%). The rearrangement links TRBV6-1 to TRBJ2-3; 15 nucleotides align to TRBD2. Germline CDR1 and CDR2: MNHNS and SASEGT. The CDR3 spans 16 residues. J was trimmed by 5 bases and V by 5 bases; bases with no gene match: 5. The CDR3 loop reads CASSRGTSGGLDTQYF. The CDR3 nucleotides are TGTGCCAGCAGTCGCGGGACTAGCGGGGGGTTAGATACGCAGTATTTT.

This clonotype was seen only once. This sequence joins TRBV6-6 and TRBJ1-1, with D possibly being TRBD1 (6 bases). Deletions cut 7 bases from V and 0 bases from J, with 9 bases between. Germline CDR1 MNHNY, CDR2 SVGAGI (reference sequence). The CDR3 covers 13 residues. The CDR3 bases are TGTGCCAGCAAGGCAGGGGTGAACACTGAAGCTTTCTTT. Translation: CASKAGVNTEAFF.

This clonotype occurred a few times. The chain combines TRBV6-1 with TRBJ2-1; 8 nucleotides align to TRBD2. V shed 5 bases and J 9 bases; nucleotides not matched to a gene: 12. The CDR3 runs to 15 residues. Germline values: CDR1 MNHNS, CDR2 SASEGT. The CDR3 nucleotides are TGTGCCAGCAGTTCAGCGGGAGAGGGGTGGGGTGAGCAGTTCTTC. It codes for CASSSAGEGWGEQFF.

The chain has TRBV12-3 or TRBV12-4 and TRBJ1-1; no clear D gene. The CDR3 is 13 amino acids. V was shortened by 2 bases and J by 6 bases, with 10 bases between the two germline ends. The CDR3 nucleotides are TGTGCCAGCAGTTTAAACCCGCCCCCTGAAGCTTTCTTT. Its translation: CASSLNPPPEAFF.